Following are 5 T cell receptor beta chains from one sample sequenced in a study of T cell changes during pregnancy in multiple sclerosis. Libraries were prepared by immunoSEQ multiplex PCR; TCRdb keeps only in-frame clonotypes and omits some of them. This sample yields over 80,000 clones, of which approximately 90% are seen a single time; roughly 0.79% belongs to the top ten. This sample comprised peripheral blood, obtained in the second trimester of pregnancy. These receptors came from a female donor in good health, enrolled as a control in a pregnancy study.

About this clone: Its ends do not fully match the called genes, so a read error is possible. The chain joins TRBV20-1 to TRBJ1-1; D unclear. This CDR3 is 10 amino acids long. From germline, CDR1 is DFQATT and CDR2 SNEGSKA (reference sequence). DNA for the CDR3: TGCAGTGCTAGTTTACAGACGGTTAGGTTT. Residues: CSASLQTVRF.

The V gene is TRBV10-3, the J gene TRBJ2-2; TRBD2 matches 7 bases. J gave up 3 bases and V 8 bases, and 6 bases lay outside the gene matches. Germline CDR1 reads ENHRY; CDR2 reads SYGVKD. CDR3 length equals 14 residues. CDR3 bases: TGTGCCATCCGGTCCCTAGCGGACACCGGGGAGCTGTTTTTT. The encoded protein is CAIRSLADTGELFF.

V is TRBV10-3 and J is TRBJ1-2; TRBD1 might be the D (6 bases). Germline V gene sequence: CDR1 ENHRY, CDR2 SYGVKD. V was clipped by 5 bases and J by 7 bases, with 14 bases between them. CDR3 length: 13 residues. CDR3 residues: CAISPRDIGGYTF. CDR3 in DNA: TGTGCCATCAGTCCGAGGGACATCGGTGGCTACACCTTC.

The CDR3 DNA reads as TGCGCCAGCAGCTCGACCGGGGGGCCGGGGAGAGACGAGCAGTACTTC. It codes for CASSSTGGPGRDEQYF. V is TRBV5-1 and J is TRBJ2-7; D may be TRBD2 (7 bases). This CDR3 has 16 residues. The germline CDR1 and CDR2 sequences are SGHRS and YFSETQ. V shed 3 bases and J shed 5 bases, with 21 bases lying between them.

This clone was observed a single time. J is TRBJ2-3 and V is TRBV6-5; 13 bases align to TRBD2. V lost 4 bases to trimming and J lost 7 bases; unmatched junction nucleotides: 5. Germline V CDR1 and CDR2: MNHEY, SVGAGI. The CDR3 consists of 15 residues. CDR3: CASSLLAGGRNTQYF. As DNA, the CDR3 is TGTGCCAGCAGTTTACTAGCGGGGGGGCGGAATACGCAGTATTTT.